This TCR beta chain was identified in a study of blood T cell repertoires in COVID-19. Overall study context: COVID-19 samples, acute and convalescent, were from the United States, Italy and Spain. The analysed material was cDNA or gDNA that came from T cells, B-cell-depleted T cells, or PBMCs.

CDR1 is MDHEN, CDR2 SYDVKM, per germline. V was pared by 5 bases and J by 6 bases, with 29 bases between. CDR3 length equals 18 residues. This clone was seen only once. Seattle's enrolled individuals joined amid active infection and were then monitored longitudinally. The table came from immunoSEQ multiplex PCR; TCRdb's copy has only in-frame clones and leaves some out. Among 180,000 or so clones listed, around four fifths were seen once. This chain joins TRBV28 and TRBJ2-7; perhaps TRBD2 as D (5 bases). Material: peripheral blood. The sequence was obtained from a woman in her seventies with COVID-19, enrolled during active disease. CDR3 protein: CASSPITTRRRRGGEQYV. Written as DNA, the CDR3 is TGTGCCAGCAGTCCAATCACCACGAGGAGGCGACGGGGTGGCGAGCAGTACGTC.